The table lists the clone carrying this T cell receptor beta chain with a count of one. The antigen is undetermined. Time point defined: week 47, end of study. The investigators gave 300 ug of mutant IDH1 20-mer peptide in each vaccine dose, together with topical imiquimod. The sample comes from a study of a mutant IDH1 vaccine in newly diagnosed glioma. About the research overall: Week 35 brought visit V12, which was followed by visit V13 at week 47.

Clones were read by immunoSEQ multiplex PCR, and TCRdb kept only the in-frame ones, dropping some. This table holds over 30,000 clones, 80% to 95% found once. V lost 0 bases to trimming and J lost 3 bases; unmatched junction nucleotides: 8. Germline values: CDR1 ENHRY, CDR2 SYGVKD. The CDR3 is 18 residues long. Study-level findings and limits: Pseudoprogression looked unconnected to shifts in top peripheral T cell clonotypes.

The chain links TRBV10-3 to TRBJ2-2, with TRBD1 identical over 9 bases. The TCR originated in a woman aged 40 to 50 with glioma. The specimen was PBMCs, collected from a glioma patient whose treatment included an IDH1 peptide vaccine. The CDR3 DNA is TGTGCCATCAGTGAGTCACTAAACAGGGGGCAGGACACCGGGGAGCTGTTTTTT. Its translation: CAISESLNRGQDTGELFF.